The present T cell receptor beta chain was sequenced within a study of tumor-infiltrating lymphocytes in primary liver carcinoma. The length of the CDR3 is 14 residues. V was clipped by 4 bases and J by 5 bases; unmatched bases: 9. Germline V gene data show CDR1 as SGHRS and CDR2 as YFSETQ. TCR beta cDNA was made from roughly 500 ng total RNA with a constant-region primer. Nested multiplex PCR, run for three rounds with slightly modified ARM-PCR, yielded TCR beta libraries. It was with TRBV1-TRBV30 forward primers and a C-beta reverse primer that the first two PCR rounds were run, at about 10 cycles each. From the multiplex PCR reads, TCRdb called clonotypes with MiXCR, one entry per CDR3 protein. The sample includes about 110,000 distinct CDR3 sequences, around two thirds of them seen just once. Without any cell sorting, about 18-31 mg of bulk tissue yielded co-extracted RNA and DNA. This clonotype has more than one count but fewer than ten.

This rearrangement joins TRBV5-1 to TRBJ2-7; 7 nucleotides agree with TRBD1. The source material was liver tumor tissue from sampling region 1. As for subset: tumor region T1, superior pole. This sequence was found in a woman aged 55-75 years with primary liver carcinoma and hepatitis B virus infection. The DNA for the CDR3 is TGCGCCAGCAGCCGGGTGGACAGGACTGACGAGCAGTACTTC. It specifies CASSRVDRTDEQYF.